This passage covers 10 T cell receptor beta chains from one sample sequenced in a study of T cell repertoires in cytomegalovirus infection. TCRdb redid the calling of the reads with MiXCR, one entry per CDR3 protein. The top ten clones hold around 13% of a sample with 650,000 to 850,000 distinct CDR3 sequences, 25% to 35% of them seen once. What these receptors recognize is not known. Specimen: cultured CD8+ T cells from PBMCs, collected from culture after CMV antigen stimulation. The receptors were gathered from a human donor in good health (CMV status not recorded). Some clones in this sample may be carry-over from other donors' samples.

In this sample, this clonotype turned up a few times. The genes are TRBV4-2 and TRBJ1-2; no firm D call. This CDR3 has 15 residues. Germline V gene lookup returns CDR1 LGHNA and CDR2 YNFKEQ. The V gene lost 1 base and the J gene lost 0 bases, with 9 bases spanning the gap. The CDR3 is CASSQAGITNYGYTF. In nucleotides, the CDR3 is TGTGCCAGCAGCCAAGCTGGGATCACTAACTATGGCTACACCTTC.

V gene TRBV4-1 combines with J gene TRBJ2-7; D not resolved. Germline lookup yields CDR1 MGHRA and CDR2 YSYEKL. The V end was cut by 4 bases, the J end by 3 bases, with 13 bases between. This CDR3 region has 14 residues. The CDR3 sequence is CASSRIVTVYEQYF. CDR3 nucleotides: TGCGCCAGCAGCCGGATCGTCACAGTCTACGAGCAGTACTTC.

This clonotype showed up just a few times. The chain employs TRBV7-6 and TRBJ2-5; D is undetermined. Germline CDR1 SGHVS, CDR2 FNYEAQ. The CDR3 has 14 residues. V was cut by 8 bases and J by 3 bases, with 16 bases left in between. The CDR3 DNA reads TGTGCCAGCCGACTTACGCCAGTTGAAGAGACCCAGTACTTC. Translation: CASRLTPVEETQYF.

This chain links TRBV5-4 with TRBJ2-2; TRBD1 matches 7 bases. V lost 2 bases to trimming and J lost 6 bases; unmatched junction nucleotides: 7. The V gene's germline CDR1 is SGHNT and CDR2 YYREEE (reference sequence). The CDR3 length is 15 residues. CDR3 nucleotide sequence: TGTGCCAGCAGCTTCCTGACAGGGTTCGCCGGGGAGCTGTTTTTT. Protein product: CASSFLTGFAGELFF.

The genes are TRBV6-2 or TRBV6-3 and TRBJ1-2, with 7 bases fitting TRBD1. The CDR3 sequence is 15 residues long. The germline V gene encodes CDR1 MNHEY and CDR2 SVGEGT. Unmatched junction bases numbered 11, after V lost 8 bases and J lost 2 bases. The CDR3 sequence: CASRNTRDSNYGYTF. CDR3 DNA sequence: TGTGCCAGCCGCAATACCCGGGACAGCAACTATGGCTACACCTTC.

For this clonotype: This may be a read error: a much more frequent sequence differs by one nucleotide. The V call is TRBV7-4, the J call TRBJ2-2; a possible D gene is TRBD2 (6 bases). The germline V gene encodes CDR1 SGHVT and CDR2 SQSDAQ. Trimming removed 5 bases from V and 1 base from J, with 11 bases in between. CDR3 size: 15 residues. The DNA of the CDR3 is TGTGCCAGCAGCCTCCGGGACTGGAACACCGGGGAGCTGTTTTTT. Translating it yields CASSLRDWNTGELFF.

Many counts were recorded for this clonotype. The V gene is TRBV6-1, the J gene TRBJ2-1; 7 bases agree with TRBD2. The CDR3 extends over 14 amino acids. V lost 3 bases to trimming and J lost 8 bases; unmatched junction nucleotides: 7. CDR1 MNHNS and CDR2 SASEGT come from the germline V gene. CDR3 loop: CASSETSSPDEQFF. CDR3 DNA: TGTGCCAGCAGTGAGACTAGCTCCCCAGATGAGCAGTTCTTC.

The sample holds a few counts of this clonotype. The genes are TRBV12-5 and TRBJ2-3; D possibly uses TRBD1 or TRBD2 (5 bases each). The CDR3 runs to 16 residues. From germline, CDR1 is LGHNT and CDR2 FRNRAP. V was clipped by 1 base and J by 2 bases, with 13 bases between them. This chain's CDR3 is CASGLAGTLSTDTQYF. In DNA, the CDR3 is TGTGCTAGTGGTTTGGCAGGGACCCTCTCCACAGATACGCAGTATTTT.

This clonotype appeared a few times. The J gene is TRBJ1-1, the V gene TRBV6-1; D call uncertain. This CDR3 region has 13 residues. Germline-derived CDR1 and CDR2 are MNHNS and SASEGT. DNA of the CDR3: TGTGCTCTAAAAGCAGGCTCGAACACTGAAGCTTTCTTT. This sequence encodes CALKAGSNTEAFF.

The rearrangement links TRBV27 to TRBJ1-5, with D tentatively TRBD1 (5 bases). V lost 3 bases and J lost 3, with 9 bases in between. Germline V lookup: CDR1 MNHEY, CDR2 SMNVEV (reference sequence). The CDR3 consists of 14 residues. The CDR3 nucleotides are TGTGCCAGCAGTTTTGCAGGGACCAATCAGCCCCAGCATTTT. Translation gives CASSFAGTNQPQHF.